This TCR beta chain was obtained from a study of tumor-infiltrating lymphocytes in primary liver carcinoma. Turning to the study itself: Primary liver carcinoma in the patients was surgically resected. Aged between 30 and 69 years, the patients were men and women. These were node-negative, non-metastatic T1-T3 tumors of roughly 4 to 10 cm. Study findings and constraints: Lower overlap was observed for tumor-adjacent and tumor-blood pairs relative to tumor region pairs.

With a constant-region primer, TCR beta cDNA was made from approximately 520 ng of total RNA. Libraries covering TCR beta were generated through three nested multiplex PCR rounds (using a slightly modified ARM-PCR). TCRdb ran MiXCR on the multiplex PCR reads and lists one entry per CDR3 protein. The sample carries almost 200,000 distinct CDR3 sequences, around 60% recorded once. Germline DNA was extracted alongside blood RNA, which was obtained from unsorted whole blood. Within the sample, this clonotype is medium-sized. The antigen remains undetermined. The sequenced material came from peripheral blood. This clonotype was obtained from a woman aged 60-70 years with primary liver carcinoma and hepatitis B virus infection.

CDR3 sequence (DNA): TGTGCCAGCAGCACCGGGACAGGGGTTTACAATGAGCAGTTCTTC. This codes for CASSTGTGVYNEQFF. This chain connects TRBV11-2 to TRBJ2-1, with 10 bases fitting TRBD1. The CDR3 is 15 residues long. The ends lost 5 bases at V and 4 bases at J; junction bases unmatched: 5. CDR1 and CDR2 (germline): SGHAT, FQNNGV.